These 4 T cell receptor beta chains share one sample of origin, sequenced in a study of CXCR3-negative and CXCR3-positive naive CD8 T cells. Through 5' RACE with UMI labels, the TRB cDNA libraries were prepared. TCRdb reanalyzed the 5' RACE reads, giving one entry per CDR3 protein sequence and no DNA. Across 65,000 to 85,000 distinct CDR3 sequences, the top ten clones capture roughly 1.5% of the sample. Sequenced material: naive CXCR3- CD8+ T cells from blood. Subset reported: CD45RO-CCR7+CD27+CD95- naive CD8+ T cells lacking CXCR3 (TNR3-). These receptors came from a human donor in good health. Some clones in this sample may be carry-over from other donors' samples.

The rearrangement joins TRBV5-5 to TRBJ2-1; lacking DNA, the TRBD1 call made by TCRdb goes unchecked. The CDR3 length is 19 residues. Germline values: CDR1 SGHKS, CDR2 YYEKEE (reference sequence). CDR3 sequence reads: CASSLEDPLAGTIYNEQFF.

The chain couples TRBV7-2 to TRBJ2-7. The germline V gene has CDR1 SGHTA and CDR2 FQGNSA. The length of the CDR3 is 14 residues. The chain's CDR3 is CASSPTGGLYEQYF.

The rearrangement joins TRBV28 to TRBJ2-2; TCRdb's D call, TRBD1, is unchecked because there is no DNA. Germline CDR1 and CDR2: MDHEN and SYDVKM. The CDR3 has 13 amino acids. CDR3 loop: CASSPRQGVALFF.

The J gene is TRBJ1-1, the V gene TRBV7-2. Germline assignment: CDR1 SGHTA and CDR2 FQGNSA. The CDR3 totals 15 residues. This CDR3 reads CASSFSGIENSEAFF.